The 24 T cell receptor beta chains below all came from one sample that was sequenced in a study of cytomegalovirus exposure and HLA in healthy donors. The protocol was immunoSEQ multiplex PCR, while the TCRdb copy is restricted to in-frame clones and leaves out a portion. The repertoire consists of 80,000 to 100,000 clones, with approximately 91% occurring once and the leading ten covering approximately 2.2%. Sequenced input: PBMCs. The receptors originated from a man aged 30 to 39 in good health and CMV-seronegative.

The genes are TRBV19 and TRBJ1-2; TRBD1 matches 11 bases. The trim removed 6 bases at V and 8 bases at J, leaving 11 bases unmatched. Per germline, CDR1 LNHDA and CDR2 SQIVND (reference sequence). This CDR3 spans 15 amino acids. The CDR3 bases are TGTGCCAGTAGCCACCGAGGACAGGGGGCGAACGGCTACACCTTC. It translates to CASSHRGQGANGYTF. Full variable domain (outside the CDR3, taken from reference TRBV19 and TRBJ1-2): DGGITQSPKYLFRKEGQNVTLSCEQNLNHDAMYWYRQDPGQGLRLIYYSQIVNDFQKGDIAEGYSVSREKKESFPLTVTSAQKNPTAFYLCASSHRGQGANGYTFGSGTRLTVV.

The chain is built from TRBV7-6 and TRBJ2-7; 10 positions match TRBD2. V shed 4 bases, J shed 4 bases, and the junction held 10 bases outside the gene matches. Germline V gene sequence: CDR1 SGHVS, CDR2 FNYEAQ. CDR3 length equals 16 residues. CDR3 sequence (DNA): TGTGCCAGCAGCTCCAGTCCCCTAGCGGGAGTGTACGAGCAGTACTTC. As protein: CASSSSPLAGVYEQYF.

The chain joins TRBV29-1 to TRBJ2-5; possibly TRBD2 for D (5 bases). The V end was cut by 3 bases, the J end by 2 bases, with 13 bases between. CDR1 is SQVTM, CDR2 ANQGSEA, per germline. CDR3 size: 14 residues. The CDR3 is CSVDKGEVQETQYF. CDR3 bases: TGCAGCGTTGACAAGGGAGAGGTGCAAGAGACCCAGTACTTC. The full variable domain, rest sourced from reference TRBV29-1 and TRBJ2-5, is SAVISQKPSRDICQRGTSLTIQCQVDSQVTMMFWYRQQPGQSLTLIATANQGSEATYESGFVIDKFPISRPNLTFSTLTVSNMSPEDSSIYLCSVDKGEVQETQYFGPGTRLLVL.

V is TRBV9 and J is TRBJ2-7; 9 nucleotides align to TRBD1. Germline V gene data show CDR1 as SGDLS and CDR2 as YYNGEE. CDR3 length: 15 amino acids. Germline trimming cut 2 bases from V and 7 bases from J; bases unmatched to any gene: 10. The CDR3 DNA follows: TGTGCCAGCAGCGTGACAGGGGGTTCTTTCGCGGAGCAGTACTTC. This sequence encodes CASSVTGGSFAEQYF.

This clone was seen a handful of times. The chain carries TRBV7-9 and TRBJ2-2, with 9 bases aligning to TRBD1. Trimming took 5 bases from V and 4 from J; bases not matched to a gene: 8. This CDR3 has 16 residues. CDR1 is SEHNR and CDR2 is FQNEAQ in the germline V gene (reference sequence). The CDR3 is CASSPQNRGPTGELFF. DNA of the CDR3: TGTGCCAGCAGCCCTCAAAACAGGGGGCCCACCGGGGAGCTGTTTTTT.

The CDR3, as DNA: TGTGCCAGCAACCCGGACCGAGCGGGAAACTCCTACAATGAGCAGTTCTTC. This encodes CASNPDRAGNSYNEQFF. The genes are TRBV27 and TRBJ2-1, with 7 bases lining up with TRBD2. The CDR3 contains 17 residues. J gave up 0 bases and V 7 bases, and 12 bases lay outside the gene matches. CDR1 MNHEY and CDR2 SMNVEV come from the germline V gene (reference sequence).

J is TRBJ1-4 and V is TRBV14, with D possibly matching TRBD1 (5 bases). Between the trimmed V and J ends, which lost 1 base and 12 bases, there was a span of 15 bases. Germline V gene sequence: CDR1 SGHDN, CDR2 FVKESK. This CDR3 comprises 14 residues. CDR3 protein: CASSQVTGGTELFF. Written as DNA, the CDR3 is TGTGCCAGCAGCCAAGTAACCGGGGGTACAGAACTGTTTTTT.

This clone appeared a single time. The CDR3 region is CASSIGGQIPTNEKLFF. CDR3 nucleotide sequence: TGTGCCAGTAGTATCGGCGGACAGATCCCAACTAATGAAAAACTGTTTTTT. The V gene is TRBV19, the J gene TRBJ1-4; a weak D match, TRBD1 (6 bases). The V end was cut by 3 bases, the J end by 0 bases, with 14 bases between. Germline CDR1 and CDR2: LNHDA and SQIVND (reference sequence). The length of the CDR3 is 17 residues.

The chain recombines TRBV7-2 with TRBJ2-3; 9 bases fit TRBD2. This CDR3 has 15 amino acids. After removal of 8 bases from V and 7 bases from J, the junction contained 13 bases not matched to a gene. Germline CDR1 reads SGHTA; CDR2 reads FQGNSA. As DNA, the CDR3 is TGTGCCAGCCATACAGGGCGGGGGGGCGCGCATACGCAGTATTTT. Translated, it gives CASHTGRGGAHTQYF.

The chain combines TRBV28 with TRBJ2-3; no clear D gene. Trimming cost V 6 bases and J 10 bases, with 20 bases left between them. Germline V gene lookup returns CDR1 MDHEN and CDR2 SYDVKM. The CDR3 is 14 amino acids. The CDR3 protein is CASSRPSLVEPQYF. CDR3 in DNA: TGTGCCAGCAGCCGCCCGTCGTTGGTAGAGCCGCAGTATTTT.

This chain joins TRBV27 and TRBJ2-3; 11 nucleotides agree with TRBD2. The V and J ends lost 2 bases and 5 bases, in that order; junction bases with no gene match: 0. The CDR3 runs 14 residues. Germline CDR1 MNHEY, CDR2 SMNVEV (reference sequence). The CDR3 region has the DNA TGTGCCAGCAGTTTAGGACTAGCGGGAGATACGCAGTATTTT. Translating it yields CASSLGLAGDTQYF.

The chain carries TRBV27 and TRBJ1-1; D might be TRBD1 (5 bases). Trimming left V 3 bases short and J 4 bases short, with 24 bases between. The CDR3 runs 18 residues. Per the germline V gene, CDR1 is MNHEY and CDR2 is SMNVEV (reference sequence). CDR3 nucleotide sequence: TGTGCCAGCAGTTTCTACACGAACCCTAGGGGTTCGGGCACTGAAGCTTTCTTT. Translated, it gives CASSFYTNPRGSGTEAFF.

This clone was detected only a few times. This rearrangement joins TRBV6-1 to TRBJ1-6, with TRBD1 as a possible D gene (5 bases). Germline V lookup: CDR1 MNHNS, CDR2 SASEGT. The ends were cut back, 7 bases at V and 5 bases at J, with 15 bases in the middle. The length of the CDR3 is 15 residues. CDR3 sequence reads: CASKYIQANNSPLHF. In DNA, the CDR3 is TGTGCCAGCAAGTACATACAGGCAAATAATTCACCCCTCCACTTT.

This clone has more than one count but fewer than ten. The chain combines TRBV5-4 with TRBJ1-2, with D possibly matching TRBD1 (5 bases). V was trimmed by 0 bases and J by 8 bases, leaving 17 bases between them. Germline V gene data show CDR1 as SGHNT and CDR2 as YYREEE (reference sequence). There are 15 residues in the CDR3. CDR3 sequence: CASSLDGTPTGGYTF. For the CDR3, the DNA is TGTGCCAGCAGCTTGGACGGGACTCCCACTGGGGGCTACACCTTC.

The J gene is TRBJ1-2, the V gene TRBV28; 7 bases align to TRBD1. Germline trimming cut 4 bases from V and 4 bases from J; bases unmatched to any gene: 9. The CDR3 consists of 15 residues. Germline assignment: CDR1 MDHEN and CDR2 SYDVKM. CDR3 in amino acids: CASSSYRTGPYGYTF. CDR3 in DNA: TGTGCCAGCAGTTCTTATAGGACAGGCCCCTATGGCTACACCTTC.

The J gene is TRBJ2-2, the V gene TRBV11-2, with 15 bases fitting TRBD2. V dropped 5 bases and J dropped 4; count of bases not matched to a gene: 11. The CDR3 consists of 19 residues. Looked up from germline, CDR1 is SGHAT and CDR2 is FQNNGV. The CDR3 loop reads CASSPGVGTSGGITGELFF. CDR3 bases: TGTGCCAGCAGCCCCGGTGTAGGGACTAGCGGGGGGATCACCGGGGAGCTGTTTTTT.

This rearrangement joins TRBV18 to TRBJ2-2, with 7 bases identical to TRBD2. There are 15 residues in the CDR3. Germline V gives CDR1 KGHSH, CDR2 LQKENI. The J segment lost 1 base and the V segment lost 3 bases, leaving 2 bases of the junction unmatched. The DNA for the CDR3 is TGTGCCAGCTCACCGGCTAGCGGGAACACCGGGGAGCTGTTTTTT. Translating it yields CASSPASGNTGELFF.

The V call is TRBV5-1, the J call TRBJ2-1; 7 positions agree with TRBD1. Trimming took 0 bases from V and 8 from J; bases not matched to a gene: 8. There are 15 residues in the CDR3. Germline loops: CDR1 SGHRS, CDR2 YFSETQ. CDR3 protein: CASSLGGGTFDEQFF. The CDR3 coding sequence is TGCGCCAGCAGCTTGGGAGGGGGCACGTTCGATGAGCAGTTCTTC.

V gene TRBV19 combines with J gene TRBJ2-7; 13 nucleotides line up with TRBD2. V lost 3 bases, J lost 4 bases, and 6 bases stayed unmatched. This CDR3 contains 16 residues. In germline, CDR1 is LNHDA, CDR2 SQIVND (reference sequence). For the CDR3, the DNA is TGTGCCAGTAGTATTCGGACTAGCGGGAGAAATTACGAGCAGTACTTC. Its translation: CASSIRTSGRNYEQYF.

V gene TRBV6-1 combines with J gene TRBJ1-6; D remains ambiguous. This CDR3 has 14 residues. Germline lookup yields CDR1 MNHNS and CDR2 SASEGT. With 2 bases removed from V and 7 bases from J, the gap between germline ends came to 9 bases. CDR3 bases: TGTGCCAGCAGTGAACAGCGGGGAAATTCACCCCTCCACTTT. Its translation: CASSEQRGNSPLHF.

The CDR3 bases are TGCGCCAGCAGCTTGATCGGGGGGACTGGAAACACCATATATTTT. Translation: CASSLIGGTGNTIYF. J is TRBJ1-3 and V is TRBV5-1, with D perhaps matching TRBD1 (5 bases). The germline V gene has CDR1 SGHRS and CDR2 YFSETQ. The CDR3 is made up of 15 amino acids. V dropped 1 base and J dropped 2 bases, with 10 bases sitting between them.

The CDR3 DNA is TGCGCCAGCAGCCAACCTATAACCGGGACAGGGGAAGGCTACACCTTC. It specifies CASSQPITGTGEGYTF. J is TRBJ1-2 and V is TRBV4-1, with 10 bases fitting TRBD1. Germline lookup yields CDR1 MGHRA and CDR2 YSYEKL. J was trimmed by 8 bases and V by 2 bases; bases with no gene match: 11. The CDR3 is made up of 16 amino acids.

This chain uses TRBV5-5 with TRBJ1-2; TRBD1 is a possible D gene (6 bases). V lost 4 bases and J lost 6, with 19 bases in between. The CDR3 sequence is 15 residues long. Looked up from germline, CDR1 is SGHKS and CDR2 is YYEKEE (reference sequence). CDR3 sequence: CASSPVGGAVDGYTF. The CDR3 DNA follows: TGTGCCAGCAGCCCGGTAGGGGGGGCGGTAGATGGCTACACCTTC.

The CDR3 is CASSATGTKNNEQFF. The CDR3 DNA is TGTGCCAGCAGTGCAACCGGGACTAAAAACAATGAGCAGTTCTTC. The chain recombines TRBV6-1 with TRBJ2-1, with 7 bases fitting TRBD2. This CDR3 is built from 15 residues. CDR1 and CDR2 (germline): MNHNS, SASEGT. Losses at the gene ends were 4 bases for V and 5 bases for J; bases not matched to a gene: 8.